These T cell receptor beta chains were read from a single sample in a study of shared clonotypes between healthy human individuals. The data were produced by immunoSEQ multiplex PCR, yet TCRdb's version contains in-frame clones alone and is incomplete. The table records approximately 2,300,000 clones, under 95% of them present only once. The sample was naive CD4+ T cells from PBMCs. The receptors here all came from a man younger than 30 in good health. Some clones in this sample may be carry-over from other donors' samples. Each CDR3 is given with its conserved first and last residue. D genes are given only for firm matches. A clone size is listed for some rows: how often the clone was seen (once, few, many), or a class if it is expanded.

>TRBJ2-1|-|TRBV11-2|-
CASSFVLINEQFF
TGTGCCAGCAGCTTCGTATTAATAAATGAGCAGTTCTTC
>TRBJ1-2|TRBD1|TRBV5-5|-
CASSWGTGGNYGYTF
TGTGCCAGCAGCTGGGGGACAGGGGGCAACTATGGCTACACCTTC
>TRBJ1-1|-|TRBV2|-
CASRGLGLKAFF
TGTGCCAGCAGGGGGTTGGGGCTTAAAGCTTTCTTT
>TRBJ1-4|-|TRBV4-1|-
CASSAIRGEKLFF
TGCGCCAGCAGCGCTATAAGGGGTGAAAAACTGTTTTTT
>TRBJ1-1|TRBD1|TRBV5-1|-
CASSDDRGQNTEAFF
TGCGCCAGCAGCGACGACAGGGGGCAGAACACTGAAGCTTTCTTT
>TRBJ2-5|TRBD1|TRBV27|-
CASTVTGQGETQYF
TGTGCCAGCACTGTGACAGGGCAGGGAGAGACCCAGTACTTC
>TRBJ1-5|-|TRBV19|-
CASSRLPNQPQHF
TGTGCCAGTAGTAGGTTACCCAATCAGCCCCAGCATTTT
>TRBJ2-2|-|TRBV5-1|-
CASSLDAGTGELFF
TGCGCCAGCAGCTTGGACGCAGGGACCGGGGAGCTGTTTTTT
>TRBJ2-1|TRBD2|TRBV28|-
CASRPLGLAGGLEQFF
TGTGCCAGCAGACCTCTTGGACTAGCGGGAGGGCTTGAGCAGTTCTTC
>TRBJ2-7|TRBD1|TRBV5-1|-
CASSWGDRDEQYF
TGCGCCAGCAGCTGGGGGGACAGGGACGAGCAGTACTTC
>TRBJ1-1|-|TRBV5-4|once
CASSLGGRMNTEAFF
TGTGCCAGCAGCTTGGGGGGACGGATGAACACTGAAGCTTTCTTT
>TRBJ2-5|TRBD2|TRBV5-1|-
CASSLVGTSGMETQYF
TGCGCCAGCAGCTTGGTGGGGACTAGCGGGATGGAGACCCAGTACTTC
>TRBJ2-2|TRBD1|TRBV5-1|-
CASSRPGTGGTGELFF
TGCGCCAGCAGCCGGCCCGGGACAGGGGGCACCGGGGAGCTGTTTTTT
>TRBJ2-3|TRBD2|TRBV5-4|few
CASSLPSGSTDTQYF
TGTGCCAGCAGCTTGCCTAGCGGGAGCACAGATACGCAGTATTTT
>TRBJ1-1|-|TRBV10-3|-
CAISELGRSTEAFF
TGTGCCATCAGTGAACTAGGTAGAAGCACTGAAGCTTTCTTT
>TRBJ2-7|-|TRBV6-6|-
CASRETGDGYEQYF
TGTGCCAGCAGGGAAACCGGTGACGGTTACGAGCAGTACTTC
>TRBJ1-1|TRBD1|TRBV4-2|-
CASSGTGTAHLNTEAFF
TGTGCCAGCAGCGGGACCGGGACAGCTCATTTGAACACTGAAGCTTTCTTT
>TRBJ2-7|-|TRBV28|-
CASSRGLTTYEQYF
TGTGCCAGCAGTCGTGGACTAACAACCTACGAGCAGTACTTC
>TRBJ2-1|TRBD1|TRBV6-6|-
CASSRGQVSYNEQFF
TGTGCCAGCAGTCGAGGACAGGTCTCATACAATGAGCAGTTCTTC
>TRBJ2-4|-|TRBV27|-
CALPKLAKNIQYF
TGTGCCTTACCGAAGCTAGCCAAAAACATTCAGTACTTC
>TRBJ1-5|-|TRBV9|-
CASSVGGIGPQHF
TGTGCCAGCAGCGTAGGTGGAATTGGGCCCCAGCATTTT
>TRBJ2-2|TRBD1|TRBV30|-
CAWRGDRNTGELFF
TGTGCCTGGAGGGGGGACAGGAACACCGGGGAGCTGTTTTTT
>TRBJ2-7|TRBD1|TRBV29-1|-
CSVTIPGGLYEQYF
TGCAGCGTCACCATCCCAGGGGGCCTTTACGAGCAGTACTTC
>TRBJ2-1|-|TRBV7-9|-
CASSLTGREGRNEQFF
TGTGCCAGCAGCTTAACGGGTCGAGAGGGACGCAATGAGCAGTTCTTC
>TRBJ2-2|TRBD2|TRBV11-3|-
CASSLTSLAGADTGELFF
TGTGCCAGCAGCTTGACCTCACTAGCGGGAGCGGACACCGGGGAGCTGTTTTTT
>TRBJ2-1|-|TRBV6-6|-
CAIRAGSSYNEQFF
TGTGCCATTCGGGCGGGATCGTCCTACAATGAGCAGTTCTTC
>TRBJ2-1|TRBD2|TRBV11-2|-
CASSLGRASGYYNEQFF
TGTGCCAGCAGCTTAGGCCGTGCTAGCGGATATTACAATGAGCAGTTCTTC
>TRBJ2-1|-|TRBV20-1|-
CSALNGGERLF
TGCAGTGCTCTTAACGGGGGAGAGAGACTCTTC
>TRBJ2-7|TRBD2|TRBV28|-
CASSTVAGRNYEQYF
TGTGCCAGCAGTACGGTAGCGGGACGCAACTACGAGCAGTACTTC
>TRBJ2-7|-|TRBV3-2|-
CASSPRKTF
TGTGCCAGCAGCCCCCGTAAAACCTTC
>TRBJ2-7|-|TRBV6-1|-
CASRIQVPSYEQYF
TGTGCCAGCAGGATACAGGTGCCCTCCTACGAGCAGTACTTC
>TRBJ2-7|-|TRBV28|-
CASSLWGPGGEQYF
TGTGCCAGCAGTTTGTGGGGACCTGGGGGGGAGCAGTACTTC
>TRBJ1-3|-|TRBV6-1|-
CASSEAANSGNTIYF
TGTGCCAGCAGTGAAGCGGCCAACTCTGGAAACACCATATATTTT
>TRBJ2-7|TRBD2|TRBV29-1|-
CSVSGGLAGGSYEQYF
TGCAGCGTCTCGGGAGGATTAGCGGGAGGTTCGTACGAGCAGTACTTC
>TRBJ2-1|TRBD1|TRBV7-2|-
CASTYRGASNEQFF
TGTGCCAGCACCTACAGGGGGGCCAGCAATGAGCAGTTCTTC
>TRBJ2-2|-|TRBV4-1|-
CASSQDPGPAPGELFF
TGCGCCAGCAGCCAAGACCCTGGGCCGGCCCCCGGGGAGCTGTTTTTT
>TRBJ2-2|-|TRBV2|-
CASNPGRAPGELFF
TGTGCCAGCAACCCCGGGCGGGCCCCCGGGGAGCTGTTTTTT
>TRBJ2-1|TRBD2|TRBV18|once
CASSPRSGTSGSFYNEQFF
TGTGCCAGCTCACCACGAAGCGGGACTAGCGGGAGTTTCTACAATGAGCAGTTCTTC
>TRBJ2-2|-|TRBV15|-
CATSRDGLGTGELFF
TGTGCCACCAGCAGAGATGGCCTGGGCACGGGGGAGCTGTTTTTT
>TRBJ2-3|TRBD1|TRBV7-9|-
CASSPQGANMDTQYF
TGTGCCAGCAGTCCTCAGGGGGCGAACATGGATACGCAGTATTTT
>TRBJ2-2|TRBD2|TRBV9|-
CASSEYSGRASGGELFF
TGTGCCAGCAGCGAATATAGCGGGAGGGCCTCGGGCGGGGAGCTGTTTTTT
>TRBJ1-1|TRBD1|TRBV19|-
CASSISRDRGTEAFF
TGTGCCAGTAGTATTTCCCGAGACAGGGGAACTGAAGCTTTCTTT
>TRBJ2-7|-|TRBV11-3|-
CASSTGAAYEQYF
TGTGCCAGCAGTACCGGGGCTGCCTACGAGCAGTACTTC
>TRBJ1-5|TRBD1|TRBV6-5|few
CASSRTGLGDQPQHF
TGTGCCAGCAGCAGGACAGGGTTAGGGGATCAGCCCCAGCATTTT
>TRBJ2-7|-|TRBV7-9|-
CASSPRTALEQYF
TGTGCCAGCAGCCCCCGGACAGCCCTCGAGCAGTACTTC
>TRBJ2-3|TRBD2|TRBV6-5|-
CASSYSGGRTDTQYF
TGTGCCAGCAGTTACAGCGGGGGCCGCACAGATACGCAGTATTTT
>TRBJ1-1|TRBD1|TRBV2|-
CASRGQANTEAFF
TGTGCCAGCAGGGGACAGGCCAACACTGAAGCTTTCTTT
>TRBJ2-7|TRBD2|TRBV9|-
CASSFGTSGRAPFYEQYF
TGTGCCAGCAGCTTCGGGACTAGCGGGAGGGCCCCTTTCTACGAGCAGTACTTC
>TRBJ2-1|-|TRBV11-2|-
CASSLWLALYNEQFF
TGTGCCAGCAGCTTGTGGCTAGCGCTCTACAATGAGCAGTTCTTC
>TRBJ2-1|-|TRBV11-3|-
CASSFSANNEQFF
TGTGCCAGCAGCTTTAGCGCTAACAATGAGCAGTTCTTC
>TRBJ1-2|-|TRBV4-3|-
CASSQDFYGGNYGYTF
TGCGCCAGCAGCCAAGATTTCTATGGCGGTAACTATGGCTACACCTTC
>TRBJ2-1|-|TRBV6-5|once
CASSYRRRGEQFF
TGTGCCAGCAGTTACAGGAGGAGGGGTGAGCAGTTCTTC
>TRBJ2-5|-|TRBV18|once
CASSLPAETQYF
TGTGCCAGCTCACTGCCGGCGGAGACCCAGTACTTC
>TRBJ1-1|TRBD1|TRBV29-1|few
CSAGQGDTEAFF
TGCAGCGCTGGACAGGGCGACACTGAAGCTTTCTTT
>TRBJ1-1|-|TRBV6-5|-
CASSYPGGPGEAFF
TGTGCCAGCAGTTACCCGGGGGGACCGGGGGAAGCTTTCTTT
>TRBJ2-7|-|TRBV28|-
CASSLFMGSEQYF
TGTGCCAGCAGTTTATTTATGGGGTCCGAGCAGTACTTC
>TRBJ1-2|-|TRBV28|-
CASSLQDLGGYTF
TGTGCCAGCAGTCTCCAGGATCTGGGAGGCTACACCTTC
>TRBJ1-1|-|TRBV5-4|-
CASSSQENTEAFF
TGTGCCAGCAGCTCACAGGAGAACACTGAAGCTTTCTTT